This TCR beta chain came from a study of blood T cell repertoires in COVID-19. In the study overall: T cells, B-cell-depleted T cells, or PBMCs supplied cDNA or gDNA.

This CDR3 has 13 amino acids. Trimming removed 8 bases from V and 4 bases from J; junction bases left unmatched: 3. CDR1 SNHLY and CDR2 FYNNEI come from the germline V gene. Assay: immunoSEQ multiplex PCR; the TCRdb copy retains only in-frame clones and omits some. This sample yields about 250,000 clones, of which 88% are seen a single time; about 3% belongs to the top ten. This clone was observed a few times. The rearrangement links TRBV2 to TRBJ2-3; the match to TRBD1 covers 10 bases. The sample consisted of PBMCs or T cells enriched from blood (not recorded which). The TCR was taken from a woman in her fifties or sixties who had recovered from COVID-19. CDR3 residues: CASVGTGADTQYF. CDR3 nucleotides: TGTGCCAGCGTCGGGACAGGGGCAGATACGCAGTATTTT.